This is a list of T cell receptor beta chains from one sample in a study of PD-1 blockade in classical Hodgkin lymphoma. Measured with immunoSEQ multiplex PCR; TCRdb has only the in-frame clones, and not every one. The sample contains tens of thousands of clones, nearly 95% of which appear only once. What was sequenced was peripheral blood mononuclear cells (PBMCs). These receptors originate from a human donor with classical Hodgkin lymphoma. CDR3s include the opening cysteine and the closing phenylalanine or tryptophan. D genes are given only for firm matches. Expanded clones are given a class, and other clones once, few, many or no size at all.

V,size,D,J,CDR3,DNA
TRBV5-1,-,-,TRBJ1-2,CASSPYTGSGDYGYTF,TGCGCCAGCAGCCCCTACACAGGGAGCGGGGACTATGGCTACACCTTC
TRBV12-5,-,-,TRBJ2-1,CASGEHNEQFF,TGTGCTAGTGGTGAGCACAATGAGCAGTTCTTC
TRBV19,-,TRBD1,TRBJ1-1,CASSNLGRIRQGAGNTEAFF,TGTGCCAGTAGTAACTTGGGAAGGATAAGACAGGGGGCAGGGAACACTGAAGCTTTCTTT
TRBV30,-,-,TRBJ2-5,CAWSVLRGVGTQYF,TGTGCCTGGAGTGTACTTCGAGGGGTGGGGACCCAGTACTTC
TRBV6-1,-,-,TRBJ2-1,CASSVTSGRSYNEQFF,TGTGCCAGCAGTGTAACGAGCGGGCGATCCTACAATGAGCAGTTCTTC
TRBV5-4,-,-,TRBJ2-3,CASSPRQGGPDTQYF,TGTGCCAGCAGCCCACGACAGGGAGGGCCAGATACGCAGTATTTT
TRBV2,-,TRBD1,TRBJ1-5,CASSKTGLQPQHF,TGTGCCAGCAGCAAGACAGGGCTTCAGCCCCAGCATTTT
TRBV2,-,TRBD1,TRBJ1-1,CASSAPDRGQTEAFF,TGTGCCAGCAGTGCCCCCGACAGGGGGCAAACTGAAGCTTTCTTT
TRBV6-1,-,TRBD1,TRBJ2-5,CASRMGQGLEETQYF,TGTGCCAGCAGGATGGGACAGGGGCTCGAAGAGACCCAGTACTTC
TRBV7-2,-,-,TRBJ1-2,CASSPRGPKGGYTF,TGTGCCAGCAGCCCTCGCGGACCTAAAGGGGGCTACACCTTC
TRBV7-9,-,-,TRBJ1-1,CACWDPSNTEAFF,TGTGCCTGCTGGGACCCCTCTAACACTGAAGCTTTCTTT
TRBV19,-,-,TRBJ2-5,CASSQRGQSETQYF,TGTGCCAGTAGTCAACGAGGACAGTCAGAGACCCAGTACTTC
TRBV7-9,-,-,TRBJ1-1,CASSLQGSTEAFF,TGTGCCAGCAGCTTACAGGGGTCAACTGAAGCTTTCTTT
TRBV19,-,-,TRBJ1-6,CASTSGLIGSPLHF,TGTGCCAGTACCTCGGGGCTTATCGGTTCACCCCTCCACTTT
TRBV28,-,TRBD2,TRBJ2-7,CASSLGREDEQYF,TGTGCCAGCAGTTTAGGCCGGGAGGACGAGCAGTACTTC
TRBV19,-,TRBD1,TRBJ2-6,CASMGQGTLTGFFSGANVLTF,TGTGCCAGTATGGGACAGGGTACCCTAACGGGTTTCTTCTCTGGGGCCAACGTCCTGACTTTC
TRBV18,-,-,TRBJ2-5,CASSLQETQYF,TGTGCCAGCTCACTCCAAGAGACCCAGTACTTC
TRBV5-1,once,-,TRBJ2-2,CASSFIVRQGSTGELFF,TGCGCCAGCAGCTTTATCGTCCGGCAGGGAAGCACCGGGGAGCTGTTTTTT
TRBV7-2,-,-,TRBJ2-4,CASSLKAGTNIQYF,TGTGCCAGCAGCTTAAAGGCAGGGACAAACATTCAGTACTTC
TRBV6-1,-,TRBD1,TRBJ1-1,CASSEPGGSAEAFF,TGTGCCAGCAGTGAACCAGGGGGTAGCGCTGAAGCTTTCTTT
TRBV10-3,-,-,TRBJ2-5,CAISSRGGNQETQYF,TGTGCCATCAGTAGCAGGGGGGGGAACCAAGAGACCCAGTACTTC
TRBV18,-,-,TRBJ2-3,CASSRAGIDTQYF,TGTGCCAGCTCACGGGCGGGAATAGATACGCAGTATTTT
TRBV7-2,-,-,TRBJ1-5,CASSLSTYSNQPQHF,TGTGCCAGCAGCTTATCCACCTATAGCAATCAGCCCCAGCATTTT
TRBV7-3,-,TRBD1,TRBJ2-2,CASNGDSRTGELFF,TGTGCCAGCAACGGGGACAGCCGCACCGGGGAGCTGTTTTTT
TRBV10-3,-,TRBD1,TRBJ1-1,CAIRGTGDTEAFF,TGTGCCATCAGGGGAACAGGGGACACTGAAGCTTTCTTT
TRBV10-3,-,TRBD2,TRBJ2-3,CAISATSGRAGDTQYF,TGTGCCATCAGCGCCACTAGCGGGAGGGCTGGAGATACGCAGTATTTT
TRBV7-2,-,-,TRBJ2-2,CASSPPAVAGELFF,TGTGCCAGCAGCCCCCCCGCAGTGGCCGGGGAGCTGTTTTTT
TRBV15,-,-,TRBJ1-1,CATSRDWGSLNTEAFF,TGTGCCACCAGCAGAGATTGGGGCAGTTTGAACACTGAAGCTTTCTTT
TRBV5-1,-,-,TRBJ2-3,CASGPGGTDTQYF,TGCGCCAGCGGACCAGGGGGCACAGATACGCAGTATTTT
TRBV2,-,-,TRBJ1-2,CASSEMVNYGYTF,TGTGCCAGCAGTGAAATGGTGAACTATGGCTACACCTTC
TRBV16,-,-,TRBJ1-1,CASTQNINTEAFF,TGTGCCAGCACCCAAAATATAAACACTGAAGCTTTCTTT
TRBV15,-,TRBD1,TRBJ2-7,CATSRGQTTLYEQYF,TGTGCCACCAGCAGGGGACAGACAACACTCTACGAGCAGTACTTC
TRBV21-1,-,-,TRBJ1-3,CASSKDGDRHSGNTIYF,TGTGCCAGCAGCAAGGACGGGGACAGGCACTCTGGAAACACCATATATTTT
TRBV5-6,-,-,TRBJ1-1,CASSLGQHPTEAFF,TGTGCCAGCAGCTTGGGACAGCACCCCACTGAAGCTTTCTTT
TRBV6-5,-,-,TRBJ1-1,CASSYEGRNTEAFF,TGTGCCAGCAGTTACGAGGGGAGGAACACTGAAGCTTTCTTT
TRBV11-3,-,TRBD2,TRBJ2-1,CASSLKRGVNNEQFF,TGTGCCAGCAGCCTAAAGCGGGGAGTTAACAATGAGCAGTTCTTC
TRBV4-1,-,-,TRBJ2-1,CASSQDTGSAYNEQFF,TGCGCCAGCAGCCAAGATACGGGTAGCGCCTACAATGAGCAGTTCTTC
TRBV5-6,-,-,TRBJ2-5,CASSLLGAGETQYF,TGTGCCAGCAGCTTGCTGGGGGCTGGAGAGACCCAGTACTTC
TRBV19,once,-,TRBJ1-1,CASSIRGGAEAFF,TGTGCCAGTAGTATTCGGGGGGGCGCTGAAGCTTTCTTT
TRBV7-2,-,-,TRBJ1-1,CASTLHDGTHEAFF,TGTGCCAGCACCTTACATGACGGGACCCATGAAGCTTTCTTT
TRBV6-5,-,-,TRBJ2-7,CASSQNTYEQYF,TGTGCCAGCAGTCAAAACACGTACGAGCAGTACTTC
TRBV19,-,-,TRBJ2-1,CASSIRDTLSYNEQFF,TGTGCCAGTAGTATCCGGGACACACTCTCCTACAATGAGCAGTTCTTC
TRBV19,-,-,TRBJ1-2,CASRRPGWEGYGYTF,TGTGCCAGTAGGAGGCCTGGATGGGAGGGCTATGGCTACACCTTC
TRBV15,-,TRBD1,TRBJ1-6,CATSKQGASSPLHF,TGTGCCACCAGCAAACAGGGGGCGTCTTCACCCCTCCACTTT
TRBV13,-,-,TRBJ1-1,CASSYRTGLNTEAFF,TGTGCCAGCAGCTACCGAACAGGGTTGAACACTGAAGCTTTCTTT
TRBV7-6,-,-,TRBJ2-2,CASSLGRGDTGELFF,TGTGCCAGCAGCTTAGGAAGGGGGGACACCGGGGAGCTGTTTTTT
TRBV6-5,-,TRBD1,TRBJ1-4,CASRLGQGNFEKLFF,TGTGCCAGCAGGCTGGGACAGGGAAACTTCGAAAAACTGTTTTTT
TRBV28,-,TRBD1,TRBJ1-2,CASSLSRTGDGYTF,TGTGCCAGCAGTTTGAGCAGGACAGGGGATGGCTACACCTTC
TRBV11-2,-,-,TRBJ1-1,CASSLGSANTEAFF,TGTGCCAGCAGCTTAGGGTCGGCTAACACTGAAGCTTTCTTT
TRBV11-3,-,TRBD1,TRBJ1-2,CASSIGQGITYGYTF,TGTGCCAGCAGCATCGGACAGGGGATTACCTATGGCTACACCTTC
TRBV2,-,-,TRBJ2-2,CASSGRQLNTGELFF,TGTGCCAGCAGTGGGCGACAGCTGAACACCGGGGAGCTGTTTTTT
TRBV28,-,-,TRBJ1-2,CASSLGFVRQGNIGYTF,TGTGCCAGCAGTTTAGGCTTCGTCCGTCAGGGGAATATTGGCTACACCTTC
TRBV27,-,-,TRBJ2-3,CASSPRRGVADTQYF,TGTGCCAGCAGTCCCCGGCGGGGCGTGGCAGATACGCAGTATTTT
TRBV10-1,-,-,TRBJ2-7,CASSQGGSYEQYF,TGCGCCAGCAGCCAAGGGGGGAGCTACGAGCAGTACTTC
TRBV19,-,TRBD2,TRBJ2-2,CASSGTRGTQTGELFF,TGTGCCAGTAGTGGGACTAGGGGAACCCAGACCGGGGAGCTGTTTTTT